One sample yielded the 5 T cell receptor beta chains listed below, sequenced in a study of blood T cell repertoires in COVID-19. The table came from immunoSEQ multiplex PCR; TCRdb's copy has only in-frame clones and leaves some out. This table holds about 120,000 clones, 82% found once. The sample was peripheral blood. Receptors originate from a man between 65 and 85 years old with active or convalescent COVID-19.

The V and J genes are TRBV2 and TRBJ1-6; D not certain. The CDR3 loop spans 13 amino acids. Germline-derived CDR1 and CDR2 are SNHLY and FYNNEI. V lost 8 bases to trimming and J lost 7 bases, with 12 bases between them. The CDR3 region has the DNA TGTGCCAGCCATTTGGAGGCCAATTCACCCCTCCACTTT. Translating gives CASHLEANSPLHF.

The CDR3 region has the DNA TGTGCCAGCAGCGAGACAGCAGGCTATGGCTACACCTTC. It translates to CASSETAGYGYTF. This chain links TRBV7-8 with TRBJ1-2; weak D call: TRBD1 (5 bases). Deletions cut 5 bases from V and 4 bases from J, with 11 bases between. CDR3 length: 13 residues. Germline V lookup: CDR1 SGHVS, CDR2 FQNEAQ.

J is TRBJ2-5 and V is TRBV5-1, with 7 bases aligning to TRBD1. Germline lookup yields CDR1 SGHRS and CDR2 YFSETQ. J gave up 5 bases and V 4 bases, and 11 bases lay outside the gene matches. The CDR3 is 15 amino acids. DNA of the CDR3: TGCGCCAGCAGCAAGGGGGCCAAGCCGGAGGAGACCCAGTACTTC. Amino acid sequence: CASSKGAKPEETQYF.

The chain links TRBV11-2 to TRBJ2-7; tentatively, D is TRBD2 (6 bases). Germline CDR1 reads SGHAT; CDR2 reads FQNNGV. The ends were cut back, 1 base at V and 2 bases at J, with 12 bases in the middle. The CDR3 runs to 15 residues. CDR3 loop: CASSLARTTTYEQYF. Written as DNA, the CDR3 is TGTGCCAGCAGCTTAGCCCGGACTACCACCTACGAGCAGTACTTC.

This sequence joins TRBV19 and TRBJ2-5, with 7 bases identical to TRBD2. Germline V CDR1 and CDR2: LNHDA, SQIVND (reference sequence). V shed 3 bases and J 1 base; nucleotides not matched to a gene: 11. The CDR3 spans 17 residues. The CDR3 reads CASSIRYTWTSQETQYF. The DNA of the CDR3 is TGTGCCAGTAGTATTCGATATACTTGGACTAGCCAAGAGACCCAGTACTTC. Combining the CDR3 with reference TRBV19 and TRBJ2-5 gives the whole variable domain DGGITQSPKYLFRKEGQNVTLSCEQNLNHDAMYWYRQDPGQGLRLIYYSQIVNDFQKGDIAEGYSVSREKKESFPLTVTSAQKNPTAFYLCASSIRYTWTSQETQYFGPGTRLLVL.